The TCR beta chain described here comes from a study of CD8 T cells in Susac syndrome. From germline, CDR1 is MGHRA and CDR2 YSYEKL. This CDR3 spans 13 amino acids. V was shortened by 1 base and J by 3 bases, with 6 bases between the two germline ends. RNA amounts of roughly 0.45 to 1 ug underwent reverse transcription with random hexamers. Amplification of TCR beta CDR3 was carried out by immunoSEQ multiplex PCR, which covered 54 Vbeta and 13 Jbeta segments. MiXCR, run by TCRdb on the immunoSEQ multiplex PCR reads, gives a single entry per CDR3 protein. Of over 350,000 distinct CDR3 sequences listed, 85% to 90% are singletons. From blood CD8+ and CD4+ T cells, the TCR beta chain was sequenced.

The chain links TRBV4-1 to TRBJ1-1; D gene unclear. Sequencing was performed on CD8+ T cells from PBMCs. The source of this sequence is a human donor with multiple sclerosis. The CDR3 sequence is CASSQGYDTEAFF. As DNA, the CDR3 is TGCGCCAGCAGCCAAGGGTACGACACTGAAGCTTTCTTT.